This TCR beta chain stems from a study of T cell changes during pregnancy in multiple sclerosis. CDR1 and CDR2 (germline): MNHEY, SVGAGI. The CDR3 is 13 amino acids. The ends were cut back, 6 bases at V and 3 bases at J, with 12 bases in the middle. Repertoires were generated with immunoSEQ multiplex PCR, while TCRdb's copy carries only in-frame clones and drops some. The table lists 75,000 to 95,000 clones, approximately 88% of them singletons. V gene TRBV6-5 combines with J gene TRBJ2-7; D may be TRBD1 (5 bases). The source material was peripheral blood, sampled in the first trimester of pregnancy. The TCR comes from a female donor in good health, enrolled as a control in a pregnancy study. This chain's CDR3 is CASSYDRYYEQYF. The CDR3, as DNA: TGTGCCAGCAGCTACGACAGATACTACGAGCAGTACTTC.